The entry below gives a single T cell receptor (beta chain) sequence along with its context. What it binds is not known. It was with unique molecular identifiers that the TCRbeta library was prepared. TCRdb re-called the PCR reads with MiXCR, one entry per CDR3 protein. The sample carries about 1,000,000 distinct CDR3 sequences, around 30% recorded once. The data stem from a study of T-cell reconstitution after alpha-beta-depleted transplantation in children. General study points: Surviving recipient T cells and intrathymic progenitors accounted for some patients' high TCRbeta diversity at day 60. The study reportedly traced alpha-beta T cells about two months after transplant to several hundred expanded graft clones. T-cell numbers and diversity, one year after transplant, stemmed largely from T cells that were newly produced.

The CDR3 is 15 residues long. The V and J ends lost 4 bases and 2 bases respectively, with 11 bases between them. Looked up from germline, CDR1 is SEHNR and CDR2 is FQNEAQ (reference sequence). The rearrangement links TRBV7-9 to TRBJ1-4; D may be TRBD1 (5 bases). This specimen consisted of PBMCs, mostly from graft donor cells, obtained 360 days after TCRalphabeta/CD19-depleted stem cell transplant. The TCR sequence derives from a boy under two years old who had a stem cell transplant for SCID, so the T cells may come from the graft donor. As DNA, the CDR3 is TGTGCCAGCAGCTCAGACAGAACCACTAATGAAAAACTGTTTTTT. Translated: CASSSDRTTNEKLFF.